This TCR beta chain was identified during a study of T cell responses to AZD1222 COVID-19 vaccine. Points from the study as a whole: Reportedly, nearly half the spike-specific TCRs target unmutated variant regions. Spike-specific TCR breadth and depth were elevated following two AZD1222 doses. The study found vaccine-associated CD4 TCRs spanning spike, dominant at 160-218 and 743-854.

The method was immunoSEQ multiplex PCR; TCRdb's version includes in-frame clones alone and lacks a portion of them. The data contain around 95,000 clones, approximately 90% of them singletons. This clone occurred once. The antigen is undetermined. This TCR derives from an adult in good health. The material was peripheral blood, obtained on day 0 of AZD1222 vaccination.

DNA of the CDR3: TGTGCCACCAGCAGAGTGGGACTAGAGGGCTACAATGAGCAGTTCTTC. The encoded protein is CATSRVGLEGYNEQFF. This chain uses TRBV15 with TRBJ2-1, with 8 bases matching TRBD2. CDR1 is LNHNV, CDR2 YYDKDF, per germline (reference sequence). There are 16 residues in the CDR3. V shed 1 base and J 3 bases; nucleotides not matched to a gene: 5.